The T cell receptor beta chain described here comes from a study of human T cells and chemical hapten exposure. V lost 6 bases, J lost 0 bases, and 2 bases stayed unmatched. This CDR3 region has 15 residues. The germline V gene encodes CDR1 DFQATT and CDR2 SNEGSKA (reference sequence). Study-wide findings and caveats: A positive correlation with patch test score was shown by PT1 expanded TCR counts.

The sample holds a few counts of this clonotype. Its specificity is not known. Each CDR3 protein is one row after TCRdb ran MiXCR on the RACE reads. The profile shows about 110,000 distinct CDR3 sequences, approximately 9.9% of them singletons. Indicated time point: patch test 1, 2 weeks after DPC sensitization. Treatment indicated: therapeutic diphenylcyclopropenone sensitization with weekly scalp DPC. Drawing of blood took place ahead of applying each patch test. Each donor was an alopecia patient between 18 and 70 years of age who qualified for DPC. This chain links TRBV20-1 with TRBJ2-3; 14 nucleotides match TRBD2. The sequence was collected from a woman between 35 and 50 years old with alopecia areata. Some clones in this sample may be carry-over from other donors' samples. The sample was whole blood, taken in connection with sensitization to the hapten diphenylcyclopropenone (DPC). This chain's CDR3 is CSAGTSGGSTDTQYF. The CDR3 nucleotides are TGCAGTGCCGGGACTAGCGGGGGAAGCACAGATACGCAGTATTTT.